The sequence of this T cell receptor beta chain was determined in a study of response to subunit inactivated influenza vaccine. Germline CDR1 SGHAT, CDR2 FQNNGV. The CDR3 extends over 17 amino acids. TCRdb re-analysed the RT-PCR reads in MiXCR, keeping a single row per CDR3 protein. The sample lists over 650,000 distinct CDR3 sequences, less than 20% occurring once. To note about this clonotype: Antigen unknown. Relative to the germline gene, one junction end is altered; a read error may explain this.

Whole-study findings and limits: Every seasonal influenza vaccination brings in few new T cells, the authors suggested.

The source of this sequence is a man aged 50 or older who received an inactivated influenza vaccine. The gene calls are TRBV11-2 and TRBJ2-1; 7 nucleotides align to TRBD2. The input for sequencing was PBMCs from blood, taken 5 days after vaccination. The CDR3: CASSLEVGGGLYNGQFF. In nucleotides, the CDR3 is TGTGCCAGCAGCTTAGAGGTGGGCGGGGGACTGTACAATGGGCAGTTCTTC.